The next 18 T cell receptor beta chains were all read from a single sample in a study of shared clonotypes between healthy human individuals. The assay was immunoSEQ multiplex PCR, and TCRdb's table has in-frame clones only and misses some. The sample includes more than 2,000,000 clones, approximately 90% seen only once; the top ten take under 0.15%. The sequencing sample was made of naive CD4+ T cells sorted from blood. Subset meaning: CD45RA+ positively selected. These TCRs come from a young man in good health.

The gene calls are TRBV7-2 and TRBJ1-6; D remains unclear. The CDR3 length is 13 residues. V was pared by 4 bases and J by 8 bases, with 9 bases between. The germline V gene encodes CDR1 SGHTA and CDR2 FQGNSA. This CDR3 is CASSSGRYSPLHF. CDR3 coding DNA: TGTGCCAGCAGCTCCGGACGGTATTCACCCCTCCACTTT. The whole variable domain, filled in from reference TRBV7-2 and TRBJ1-6, reads GAGVSQSPSNKVTEKGKDVELRCDPISGHTALYWYRQSLGQGLEFLIYFQGNSAPDKSGLPSDRFSAERTGGSVSTLTIQRTQQEDSAVYLCASSSGRYSPLHFGNGTRLTVT.

The rearrangement links TRBV30 to TRBJ1-1, with D unresolved. Germline-derived CDR1 and CDR2 are GTSNPN and SVGIG (reference sequence). V lost 4 bases, J lost 1 base, and 10 bases lay in between. The CDR3 covers 13 residues. The CDR3 protein is CAWTRNPNTEAFF. CDR3 DNA: TGTGCCTGGACCCGGAACCCGAACACTGAAGCTTTCTTT.

This clone was seen just once. V usage is TRBV6-5 and J usage is TRBJ1-5; D is uncertain. This CDR3 is built from 13 residues. The V gene lost 6 bases and the J gene lost 7 bases, with 13 bases spanning the gap. The germline CDR1 and CDR2 sequences are MNHEY and SVGAGI. CDR3 loop: CASSPNNGQPQHF. CDR3 DNA sequence: TGTGCCAGCAGCCCAAACAACGGGCAGCCCCAGCATTTT.

The rearrangement links TRBV9 to TRBJ2-7; D remains unclear. The V end was cut by 0 bases, the J end by 0 bases, with 22 bases between. Germline CDR1 reads SGDLS; CDR2 reads YYNGEE. The CDR3 has 19 amino acids. CDR3 DNA sequence: TGTGCCAGCAGCGTAGAGGCTACCCCGTTTTTAAGCCCCTCCTACGAGCAGTACTTC. It translates to CASSVEATPFLSPSYEQYF.

The rearrangement uses TRBV28 and TRBJ2-7; no firm D call. The germline V gene has CDR1 MDHEN and CDR2 SYDVKM. The CDR3 has 13 amino acids. The V end was cut by 3 bases, the J end by 3 bases, with 9 bases between. CDR3 sequence reads: CASSLRHRYEQYF. CDR3 DNA: TGTGCCAGCAGTTTGAGACACCGCTACGAGCAGTACTTC.

For the CDR3, the DNA is TGCGCCAGCAGCCAAGATCCCGGGTACTACGAGCAGTACTTC. Translating gives CASSQDPGYYEQYF. The chain is built from TRBV4-1 and TRBJ2-7; unclear D gene. The V and J ends lost 0 bases and 3 bases respectively, with 9 bases between them. Germline V gives CDR1 MGHRA, CDR2 YSYEKL. The CDR3 extends over 14 amino acids.

Points on this clone: Other nucleotide sequences from this sample produce the same CDR3. The CDR3 loop is CASSAPYEQYF. The DNA of the CDR3 is TGTGCCAGCAGTGCCCCCTACGAGCAGTACTTC. This rearrangement joins TRBV6-1 to TRBJ2-7; the D is unclear. The CDR3 totals 11 residues. The germline gives CDR1 MNHNS, CDR2 SASEGT. V was pared by 4 bases and J by 2 bases, with 3 bases between.

The genes are TRBV6-6 and TRBJ1-6; D is unresolved. This CDR3 has 12 residues. CDR1 is MNHNY, CDR2 SVGAGI, per germline (reference sequence). V was pared by 1 base and J by 8 bases, with 3 bases between. The CDR3 coding sequence is TGTGCCAGCAGTTACTGGGATTCACCCCTCCACTTT. It yields the protein CASSYWDSPLHF.

This sequence joins TRBV29-1 and TRBJ2-3; D not certain. Germline V gene data show CDR1 as SQVTM and CDR2 as ANQGSEA. CDR3 length: 13 amino acids. Trimming removed 4 bases at V and 4 bases at J, with 12 bases between. As DNA, the CDR3 is TGCAGCGTTGCGAGTCCCTACGCAGATACGCAGTATTTT. Amino acids: CSVASPYADTQYF.

The CDR3 region has the DNA TGCAGCGTTGTCGGCGGGGCAAACTCCTACGAGCAGTACTTC. Its translation is CSVVGGANSYEQYF. The J gene is TRBJ2-7, the V gene TRBV29-1; tentatively, D is TRBD2 (6 bases). Deletions cut 4 bases from V and 0 bases from J, with 13 bases between. Germline values: CDR1 SQVTM, CDR2 ANQGSEA. The CDR3 length is 14 residues.

This rearrangement joins TRBV28 to TRBJ1-3, with 8 bases that match TRBD1. The CDR3 has 17 residues. Germline V gene lookup returns CDR1 MDHEN and CDR2 SYDVKM. The J segment lost 3 bases and the V segment lost 5 bases, leaving 12 bases of the junction unmatched. The CDR3 DNA reads TGTGCCAGCAGTACCCCCGGGCCAGGGGGCGTTGGAAACACCATATATTTT. It encodes CASSTPGPGGVGNTIYF.

This clone came up once. The genes are TRBV28 and TRBJ2-7; D possibly corresponds to TRBD2 (5 bases). CDR1 and CDR2 from the germline V gene are MDHEN and SYDVKM. This CDR3 is built from 14 residues. V shed 2 bases and J shed 2 bases, with 10 bases lying between them. Written as DNA, the CDR3 is TGTGCCAGCAGTTTAGCGGGCAATCCCTACGAGCAGTACTTC. It encodes CASSLAGNPYEQYF.

This rearrangement joins TRBV6-1 to TRBJ2-7; D might be TRBD1 or TRBD2, each matching 5 bases. From germline, CDR1 is MNHNS and CDR2 SASEGT. V was cut by 1 base and J by 2 bases, with 15 bases left in between. The CDR3 covers 16 residues. CDR3 in DNA: TGTGCCAGCAGTGAAGAGAGGGGAAAAGCAACCTACGAGCAGTACTTC. It codes for CASSEERGKATYEQYF.

The chain uses TRBV12-5 and TRBJ2-1; perhaps TRBD1 as D (7 bases). The length of the CDR3 is 16 residues. The V end lost 7 bases, the J end lost 4 bases, and 20 bases lay between the germline ends. In germline, CDR1 is LGHNT, CDR2 FRNRAP. For the CDR3, the DNA is TGTGCTAGTGCCCTTCCTAGCGCAGGGGGATACAATGAGCAGTTCTTC. Translating gives CASALPSAGGYNEQFF.

The gene calls are TRBV21-1 and TRBJ1-1; TRBD1, as called in the table, went unchecked against the DNA. TRBV21-1 is given as a pseudogene. The CDR3 sequence is 16 residues long. The CDR3 loop reads CASSLEGTGVNTEAFF. CDR3 nucleotide sequence: TGTGCCAGCAGCTTGGAGGGGACAGGGGTGAACACTGAAGCTTTCTTT.

The chain joins TRBV4-2 to TRBJ1-1; no firm D call. Germline CDR1 and CDR2: LGHNA and YNFKEQ. V was cut by 3 bases and J by 1 base, with 9 bases left in between. There are 14 residues in the CDR3. The chain's CDR3 is CASSHDSTNTEAFF. The CDR3 nucleotides are TGTGCCAGCAGCCACGACTCCACGAACACTGAAGCTTTCTTT.

The V call is TRBV5-1, the J call TRBJ2-7; D tentatively fits TRBD1 or TRBD2 (7 bases each). Germline V gene data show CDR1 as SGHRS and CDR2 as YFSETQ. The V end lost 4 bases, the J end lost 6 bases, and 20 bases lay between the germline ends. CDR3 length: 15 amino acids. The CDR3 sequence: CASSTMTGTNSEQYF. CDR3 DNA sequence: TGCGCCAGCAGCACAATGACAGGGACTAATTCCGAGCAGTACTTC.

The rearrangement links TRBV7-2 to TRBJ2-7, with D uncertain. CDR3 length: 15 amino acids. V lost 0 bases, J lost 1 base, and 10 bases lay in between. Germline values: CDR1 SGHTA, CDR2 FQGNSA. The CDR3 region has the DNA TGTGCCAGCAGCTTAGCGCATGGTGGGTCCTACGAGCAGTACTTC. Its protein product is CASSLAHGGSYEQYF.